This TCR beta chain stems from a study of T cells after yellow fever vaccination. Whole-study results and caveats: Abundant clonotypes (contaminants from the bulk population) could be present in FACS-sorted repertoires.

TCRdb processed the 5' RACE reads anew with MiXCR; each CDR3 protein has one entry. The sample records 300,000 to 350,000 distinct CDR3 sequences, roughly 8% being singletons. The CDR3 has 13 residues. Germline V CDR1 and CDR2: SEHNR, FQNEAQ (reference sequence). V lost 2 bases and J 3 bases, leaving 7 bases between the germline ends. There are a few counts of this clonotype. The antigen remains unidentified. Sample: PBMCs, taken about 41 days after the first yellow fever vaccination. The chain carries TRBV7-9 and TRBJ1-2; D is unclear. The sequence came from a man aged 18 to 30 who received the YFV17D yellow fever vaccine. The CDR3 DNA reads TGTGCCAGCAGCTTACCAGGCTACTATGGCTACACCTTC. It is translated as CASSLPGYYGYTF. The variable domain in full, with the rest retrieved from reference TRBV7-9 and TRBJ1-2, is DTGVSQNPRHKITKRGQNVTFRCDPISEHNRLYWYRQTLGQGPEFLTYFQNEAQLEKSRLLSDRFSAERPKGSFSTLEIQRTEQGDSAMYLCASSLPGYYGYTFGSGTRLTVV.